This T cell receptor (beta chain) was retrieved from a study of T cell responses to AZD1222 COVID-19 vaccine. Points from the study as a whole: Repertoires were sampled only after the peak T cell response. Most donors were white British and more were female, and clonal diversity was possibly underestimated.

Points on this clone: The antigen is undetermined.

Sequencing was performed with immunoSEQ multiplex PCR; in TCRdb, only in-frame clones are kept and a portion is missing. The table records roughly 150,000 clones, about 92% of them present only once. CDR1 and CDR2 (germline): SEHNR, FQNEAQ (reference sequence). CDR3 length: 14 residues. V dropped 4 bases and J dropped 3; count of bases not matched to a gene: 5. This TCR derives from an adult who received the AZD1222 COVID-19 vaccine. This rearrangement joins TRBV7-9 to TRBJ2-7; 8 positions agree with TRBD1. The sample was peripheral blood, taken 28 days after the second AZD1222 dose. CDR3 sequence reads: CASSSDRVGYEQYF. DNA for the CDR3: TGTGCCAGCAGCTCGGACAGGGTAGGCTACGAGCAGTACTTC.